This T cell receptor (beta chain) was captured by sequencing in a study of naive and memory T cell subsets. Four subsets defined by CD45RA and CD27 were sorted after CD3, CD4, CD8 and live/dead staining. Sorting gates: effector memory CD45RA-CD27-, EMRA CD45RA+CD27-. Whole-study results and caveats: Diversity fell and Gini index rose from naive through CM, EM, EMRA.

V gave up 2 bases and J gave up 0 bases, with 14 bases separating them. From germline, CDR1 is DFQATT and CDR2 SNEGSKA (reference sequence). The CDR3 has 16 residues. The beta constant-region primer was an equimolar mix of two oligonucleotides covering TRBC1 and TRBC2. Ligation attached a single-stranded oligonucleotide with a 12-nucleotide UMI and the SP2 primer to the cDNA 3' end. In TCRdb, the UMI-ligation and nested PCR reads were re-called with MiXCR into one record per CDR3 protein. In the table there are around 40,000 distinct CDR3 sequences, 13% of which are singletons. For this clonotype: Antigen: not known.

The receptor comes from a human donor in good health. Sequenced sample: effector memory CD4+ T cells from blood. As for subset: effector memory, CD45RA- CD27-. V and J are TRBV20-1 and TRBJ1-5; D perhaps matches TRBD1 (5 bases). The CDR3 DNA follows: TGCAGTGCTAGACTCTCAAGACAGACTAGCAATCAGCCCCAGCATTTT. Translated, it gives CSARLSRQTSNQPQHF.